A selection of T cell receptor beta chains follows, all from one sample in a study of cytomegalovirus exposure and HLA in healthy donors. TCRdb keeps only in-frame clones here, not all; method: immunoSEQ multiplex PCR. The sample records some 120,000 clones, about 88% being singletons. The sequencing sample was made of PBMCs. All receptors derive from a man younger than 40 in good health and CMV-seronegative. Each CDR3 is given with its conserved first and last residue. Clone size is stated in some rows and not others, as once, few, many or a class when expanded.

clone_size	j_call	v_call	cdr3_aa
-	TRBJ1-5	TRBV6-1	CASSEWGPDQPQHF
-	TRBJ2-1	TRBV12-2	CASRLPSGGPLNEQFF
-	TRBJ2-2	TRBV7-2	CASSLAGGPMGELFF
-	TRBJ2-1	TRBV6-1	CASTKGREVNEQFF
-	TRBJ1-3	TRBV6-5	CASGSHQRTGNTIYF
-	TRBJ2-6	TRBV25-1	CASSENRGTGANVLTF
-	TRBJ1-2	TRBV29-1	CSVEVRGGNYGYTF
-	TRBJ1-1	TRBV5-4	CASSGERTRPRGEAFF
few	TRBJ1-6	TRBV5-6	CASSLDGNYSPLHF
-	TRBJ1-4	TRBV25-1	CASSEPYGVGREKLFF
-	TRBJ1-1	TRBV6-5	CASRERVGSDTEAFF
few	TRBJ2-2	TRBV10-3	CAILAANTGELFF
-	TRBJ1-1	TRBV7-9	CASSPDGDTGQSIEAFF
few	TRBJ2-6	TRBV19	CASTPAGHRGGSGANVLTF
-	TRBJ1-2	TRBV19	CASHSTGTRESYTF
-	TRBJ1-2	TRBV7-2	CASSLSVQGRNYGYTF
-	TRBJ2-7	TRBV2	CASRLTGRQYF
-	TRBJ1-3	TRBV5-1	CASSRANPDSGNTIYF
once	TRBJ2-7	TRBV9	CASSVGRGGYEQYF
-	TRBJ2-7	TRBV10-3	CAISASGTYEQYF
few	TRBJ1-4	TRBV7-2	CASSGYSTNEKLFF
-	TRBJ2-7	TRBV27	CASSLFSPDRDSIWQYF
-	TRBJ2-7	TRBV2	CASRGQGFGEQYF
-	TRBJ1-1	TRBV29-1	CSVLTGDPNTEAFF
-	TRBJ2-5	TRBV11-2	CASSLKRASLETQYF
-	TRBJ2-1	TRBV7-6	CASVEDNEQFF